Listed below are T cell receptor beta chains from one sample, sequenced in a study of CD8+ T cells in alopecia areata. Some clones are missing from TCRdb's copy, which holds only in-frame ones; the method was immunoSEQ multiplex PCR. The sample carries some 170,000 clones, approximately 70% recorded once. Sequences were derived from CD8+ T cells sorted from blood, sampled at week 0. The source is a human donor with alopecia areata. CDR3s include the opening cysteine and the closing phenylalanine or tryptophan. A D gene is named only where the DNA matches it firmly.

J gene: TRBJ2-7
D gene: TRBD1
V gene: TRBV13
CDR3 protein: CASSTGTGGYNEQYF

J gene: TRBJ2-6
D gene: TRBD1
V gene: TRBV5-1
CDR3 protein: CASSPDRVGANVLTF

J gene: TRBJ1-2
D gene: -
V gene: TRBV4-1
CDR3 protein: CASSQRGGSSYGYTF

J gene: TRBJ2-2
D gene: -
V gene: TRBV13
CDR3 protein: CASSLGGSGELFF

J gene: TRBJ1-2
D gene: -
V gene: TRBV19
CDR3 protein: CASSPAGGANYGYTF

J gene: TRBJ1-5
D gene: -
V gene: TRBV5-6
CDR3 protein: CASSLVSRGEQPQHF

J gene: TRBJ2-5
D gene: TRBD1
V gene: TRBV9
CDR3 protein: CASSVGGQVQETQYF

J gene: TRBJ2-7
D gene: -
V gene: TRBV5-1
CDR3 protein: CASSLVGGSAYEQYF

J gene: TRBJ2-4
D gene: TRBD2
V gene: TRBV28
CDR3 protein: CASSPGGRVKVQYF

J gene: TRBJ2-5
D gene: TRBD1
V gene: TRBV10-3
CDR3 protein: CAISESDRAIQETQYF

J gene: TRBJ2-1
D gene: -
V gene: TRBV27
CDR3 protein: CASSLTRGTYNEQFF

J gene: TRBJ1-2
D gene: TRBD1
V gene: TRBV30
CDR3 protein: CAWSWTGPEYDGYAF

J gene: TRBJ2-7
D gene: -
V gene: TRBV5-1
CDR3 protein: CASSTTPSDYEQYF

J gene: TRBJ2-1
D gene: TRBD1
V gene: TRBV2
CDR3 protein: CASVQGSWNEQFF

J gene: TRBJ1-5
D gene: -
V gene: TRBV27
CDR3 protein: CASSRGPQGQPQHF

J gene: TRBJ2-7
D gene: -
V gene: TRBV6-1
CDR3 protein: CASSEVGGRSSYEQYF

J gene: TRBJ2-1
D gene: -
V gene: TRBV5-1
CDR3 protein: CASSPGRIRNEQFF

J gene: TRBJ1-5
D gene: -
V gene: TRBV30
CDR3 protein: CAWSVRGLNQPQHF

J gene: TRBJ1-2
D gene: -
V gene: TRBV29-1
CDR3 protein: CSVEEVWGSEGGYTF

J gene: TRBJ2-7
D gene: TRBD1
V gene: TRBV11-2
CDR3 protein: CASSNRDSKAYEQYF

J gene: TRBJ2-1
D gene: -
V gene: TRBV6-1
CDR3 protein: CASSELNSGANEQFF

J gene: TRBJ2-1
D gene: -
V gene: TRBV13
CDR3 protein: CASSPARGWGRDEQFF

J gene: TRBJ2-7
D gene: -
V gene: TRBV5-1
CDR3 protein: CASSGQTDYEQYF

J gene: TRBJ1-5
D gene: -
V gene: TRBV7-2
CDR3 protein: CASSLDGASNQPQHF

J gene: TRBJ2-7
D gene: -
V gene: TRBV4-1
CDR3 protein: CASSQDRGSVMPYEQYF

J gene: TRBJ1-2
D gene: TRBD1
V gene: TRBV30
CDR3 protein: CAWSAGQGNTF

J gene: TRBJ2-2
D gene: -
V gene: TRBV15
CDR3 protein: CATSTGRSTGELFF

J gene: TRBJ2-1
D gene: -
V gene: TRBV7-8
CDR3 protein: CASNPVVGGYYEQFF

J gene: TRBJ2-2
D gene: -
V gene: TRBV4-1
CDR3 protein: CASSHPGRGTGELFF

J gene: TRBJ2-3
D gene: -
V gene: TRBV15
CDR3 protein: CATSRTGSVDTQYF

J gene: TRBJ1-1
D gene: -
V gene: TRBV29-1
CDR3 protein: CSVEDLGKGTEAFF

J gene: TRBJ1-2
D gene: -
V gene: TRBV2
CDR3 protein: CASSGSNLKMYGYTF

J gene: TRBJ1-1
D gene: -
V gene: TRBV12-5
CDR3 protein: CAAAPNTEAFF

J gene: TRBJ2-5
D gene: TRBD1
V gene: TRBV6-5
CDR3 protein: CASRYRDSHF

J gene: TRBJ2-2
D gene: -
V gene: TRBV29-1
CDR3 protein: CSVIRETGELFF

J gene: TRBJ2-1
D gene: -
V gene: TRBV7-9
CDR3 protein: CASSLHLDEQFF

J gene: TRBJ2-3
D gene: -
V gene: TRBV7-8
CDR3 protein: CALGDTQYF

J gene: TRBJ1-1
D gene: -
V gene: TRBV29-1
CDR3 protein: CSVLVHEAFF

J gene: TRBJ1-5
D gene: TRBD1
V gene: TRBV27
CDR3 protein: CASSTGVSNQPQHF

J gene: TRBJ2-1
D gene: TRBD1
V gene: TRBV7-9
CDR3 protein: CASSLGQGKANNEQFF

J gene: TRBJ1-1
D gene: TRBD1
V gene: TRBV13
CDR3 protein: CASSSTTGANTEAFF

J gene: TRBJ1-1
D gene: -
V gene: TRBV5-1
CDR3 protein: CASSFGQRDTEAFF

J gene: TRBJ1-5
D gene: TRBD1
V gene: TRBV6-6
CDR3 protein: CASSPGQRNQPQHF

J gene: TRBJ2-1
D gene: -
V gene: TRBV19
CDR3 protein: CASSSLYNEQFF

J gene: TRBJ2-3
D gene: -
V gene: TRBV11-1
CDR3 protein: CASSFPGGRASTDTQYF